The T cell receptor (beta chain) under discussion was sequenced for a study of shared clonotypes between healthy human individuals. Deep was the level at which the assay was run. Sorted-subset replicate PCRs used roughly 210 ng of genomic DNA. This amount corresponded to 30,000 to 35,000 T cell genomes. The repertoire was sequenced with immunoSEQ multiplex PCR; TCRdb's copy has only in-frame clones and lacks some. Of approximately 1,500,000 clones in the sample, roughly 97% were seen once. In regard to this clone: Its target is unknown.

Trimming at V came to 3 bases and at J to 1 base, leaving 9 bases not matched to a gene. The CDR3 consists of 17 residues. CDR1 is SGHRS, CDR2 YFSETQ, per germline. The study, taken as a whole, reports: Shared clonotypes: about 4.6% naive CD4, around 3.5% naive CD8, 2.3% memory CD4, about 0.41% memory CD8.

The receptor comes from a man aged 30 to 39 in good health. The sequenced sample was naive CD4+ T cells sorted from blood. Regarding subset: CD45RA+ positively selected. This chain links TRBV5-1 with TRBJ2-1, with 8 positions matching TRBD1. As DNA, the CDR3 is TGCGCCAGCAGCTCGCGCGTGGACAGGGTTTCCTACAATGAGCAGTTCTTC. Amino acid sequence: CASSSRVDRVSYNEQFF.